The rows below give T cell receptor beta chains drawn from one sample of a study of Ad26.COV2.S vaccination and SARS-CoV-2 variants. The data were produced by immunoSEQ multiplex PCR, yet TCRdb's version contains in-frame clones alone and is incomplete. The data hold about 250,000 clones, with more than 75% observed a single time. Sequenced material: peripheral blood, taken in a trial of Ad26.COV2.S vaccine versus placebo. The source of these receptors is a person aged 18 to 65 who received the Ad26.COV2.S COVID-19 vaccine or a placebo. CDR3s include the opening cysteine and the closing phenylalanine or tryptophan. Fields, in order: clone size, D gene, V gene, J gene, CDR3 protein, CDR3 DNA. D genes are given only for firm matches. Size is omitted from some rows. Given values are once, few, many or a class for expanded clones.

size: NA; D: TRBD2; V: TRBV27; J: TRBJ2-3; CDR3: CASSFKRGSTDTQYF; DNA: TGTGCCAGCAGTTTTAAGCGGGGAAGCACAGATACGCAGTATTTT
size: NA; D: NA; V: TRBV11-2; J: TRBJ1-1; CDR3: CASSFSEGTEAFF; DNA: TGTGCCAGCAGCTTTTCTGAGGGCACTGAAGCTTTCTTT
size: NA; D: NA; V: TRBV4-3; J: TRBJ1-2; CDR3: CASSQDGRYGYTF; DNA: TGCGCCAGCAGCCAAGATGGACGCTATGGCTACACCTTC
size: NA; D: NA; V: TRBV30; J: TRBJ2-7; CDR3: CAWRRQSSYEQYF; DNA: TGTGCCTGGAGGCGACAGAGCTCCTACGAGCAGTACTTC
size: once; D: NA; V: TRBV16; J: TRBJ2-7; CDR3: CASSQPMGYEQYF; DNA: TGTGCCAGCAGCCAACCGATGGGCTACGAGCAGTACTTC
size: NA; D: TRBD2; V: TRBV6-4; J: TRBJ2-3; CDR3: CASSDSSGGTDTQYF; DNA: TGTGCCAGCAGTGACTCGAGCGGGGGCACAGATACGCAGTATTTT
size: few; D: TRBD1; V: TRBV2; J: TRBJ2-7; CDR3: CASSADRRSYEQYF; DNA: TGTGCCAGCAGTGCGGACAGGCGGTCCTACGAGCAGTACTTC
size: NA; D: NA; V: TRBV6-5; J: TRBJ1-2; CDR3: CASSYVRTGNYGYTF; DNA: TGTGCCAGCAGTTACGTAAGGACTGGAAACTATGGCTACACCTTC
size: NA; D: TRBD1; V: TRBV5-8; J: TRBJ2-1; CDR3: CASSPGQGRDEQFF; DNA: TGTGCCAGCAGCCCGGGACAGGGTAGGGATGAGCAGTTCTTC
size: NA; D: NA; V: TRBV5-1; J: TRBJ2-3; CDR3: CASSLGGSRVDTQYF; DNA: TGCGCCAGCAGCTTGGGGGGGTCCCGCGTAGATACGCAGTATTTT
size: NA; D: TRBD1; V: TRBV14; J: TRBJ1-4; CDR3: CASSQTRDRRKKLFF; DNA: TGTGCCAGCAGCCAGACCCGGGACAGACGAAAGAAACTGTTTTTT
size: NA; D: TRBD1; V: TRBV6-5; J: TRBJ1-1; CDR3: CASSYDRGMNTEAFF; DNA: TGTGCCAGCAGTTACGACAGGGGTATGAACACTGAAGCTTTCTTT
size: once; D: NA; V: TRBV21-1; J: TRBJ1-1; CDR3: CASSWEDRAQSAAFF; DNA: TGTGCCAGCAGCTGGGAGGACAGGGCCCAGAGCGCAGCTTTCTTT
size: NA; D: NA; V: TRBV2; J: TRBJ1-3; CDR3: CASSPQSPTIYF; DNA: TGTGCCAGCAGTCCTCAGTCGCCGACCATATATTTT
size: NA; D: TRBD2; V: TRBV3-1/TRBV3-2; J: TRBJ2-5; CDR3: CASSQAGGRGSQETQYF; DNA: TGTGCCAGCAGCCAAGCTGGCGGGAGAGGGTCCCAAGAGACCCAGTACTTC
size: NA; D: NA; V: TRBV7-2; J: TRBJ1-2; CDR3: CASSLAWGPTENYGYTF; DNA: TGTGCCAGCAGCTTAGCGTGGGGGCCGACGGAAAACTATGGCTACACCTTC
size: NA; D: NA; V: TRBV11-2; J: TRBJ2-2; CDR3: CASSLDQVPRRAGELFF; DNA: TGTGCCAGCAGCTTAGATCAGGTTCCTAGGAGAGCCGGGGAGCTGTTTTTT
size: NA; D: TRBD2; V: TRBV4-2; J: TRBJ2-1; CDR3: CASSQDFRVAGNEQFF; DNA: TGTGCCAGCAGCCAAGATTTTCGAGTAGCGGGTAATGAGCAGTTCTTC
size: few; D: TRBD1; V: TRBV7-8; J: TRBJ1-5; CDR3: CASSLLGQGRQPQHF; DNA: TGTGCCAGCAGCTTATTAGGACAGGGTCGCCAGCCCCAGCATTTT
size: NA; D: TRBD1; V: TRBV6-5; J: TRBJ2-7; CDR3: CASSIGQGAYEQYF; DNA: TGTGCCAGCAGTATCGGACAGGGGGCCTACGAGCAGTACTTC
size: once; D: NA; V: TRBV7-8; J: TRBJ2-3; CDR3: CASITGDKSTDTQYF; DNA: TGTGCCAGCATCACCGGGGACAAAAGCACAGATACGCAGTATTTT
size: NA; D: NA; V: TRBV5-1; J: TRBJ1-1; CDR3: CASSFQDSSNTEAFF; DNA: TGCGCCAGCAGCTTCCAAGACAGTTCCAACACTGAAGCTTTCTTT